Listed here is a single TCR beta chain. Its specificity is unknown. Carrying unique molecular identifiers, the cDNA also gained a universal primer site through template switching. One entry per CDR3 protein results from TCRdb running MiXCR on the 5' RACE reads. Of about 250,000 distinct CDR3 sequences in the sample, 6% to 8.5% were seen once. This specimen comes from a study of identical twins. Overall study findings and caveats: Out-of-frame alpha sequences that twins shared showed excess low generation probability.

The germline V and J ends were trimmed by 0 bases and 10 bases, with 6 bases remaining between them. The CDR3 runs 10 residues. The germline V gene encodes CDR1 DFQATT and CDR2 SNEGSKA (reference sequence). Every donor was a healthy Caucasian. The data were also submitted as part of a second study, on yellow fever vaccine responses in identical twins. That paper states: A vaccine T cell response that seemed partly convergent and partly personalized was reported in twins.

V gene TRBV20-1 combines with J gene TRBJ1-1, with D hard to call. The sequence was obtained from a woman in her late teens or twenties in good health. Source material: CD8+ T cells sorted from blood. CDR3 DNA: TGCAGTGCTAGAGATCGTGCAGCTTTCTTT. Amino acid sequence: CSARDRAAFF.